Listed here are 29 T cell receptor beta chains from one sample, sequenced in a study of Ad26.COV2.S vaccination and SARS-CoV-2 variants. Libraries were prepared by immunoSEQ multiplex PCR; TCRdb keeps only in-frame clonotypes and omits some of them. The sample lists 250,000 or so clones, around 88% occurring once. The sample's treatment: roughly 18 received Ad26.COV2.S at low or high dose, single or two shots; 5 received placebo; per-sample allocation not given. Material that was analyzed had been drawn on day 63 after the first vaccine or placebo injection. Sample: peripheral blood, taken in a trial of Ad26.COV2.S vaccine versus placebo. These receptors all stem from a person between 18 and 60 years old who received the Ad26.COV2.S COVID-19 vaccine or a placebo.

The V gene is TRBV19, the J gene TRBJ1-1; perhaps TRBD1 as D (5 bases). The germline V gene has CDR1 LNHDA and CDR2 SQIVND (reference sequence). V lost 7 bases and J lost 1, with 10 bases in between. This CDR3 comprises 13 residues. This CDR3 reads CASNWRGNTEAFF. DNA for the CDR3: TGTGCCAGTAACTGGAGGGGGAACACTGAAGCTTTCTTT.

This clone was counted only a few times. The chain is built from TRBV27 and TRBJ1-1, with a possible D match to TRBD1 (5 bases). The CDR3 has 16 amino acids. The V end lost 5 bases, the J end lost 1 base, and 17 bases lay between the germline ends. Germline values: CDR1 MNHEY, CDR2 SMNVEV (reference sequence). CDR3 protein: CASSAHLGVRNTEAFF. The CDR3 DNA follows: TGTGCCAGCAGTGCCCACTTGGGGGTGAGGAACACTGAAGCTTTCTTT.

The V call is TRBV6-5, the J call TRBJ1-1, with D unclear. The germline V gene encodes CDR1 MNHEY and CDR2 SVGAGI. The CDR3 is made up of 13 amino acids. V was cut by 2 bases and J by 8 bases, with 12 bases left in between. CDR3 sequence reads: CASSYQDSREAFF. CDR3 in DNA: TGTGCCAGCAGTTACCAGGACTCAAGGGAAGCTTTCTTT.

The chain links TRBV18 to TRBJ2-7; D possibly corresponds to TRBD1 (6 bases). The CDR3 contains 14 residues. CDR1 KGHSH and CDR2 LQKENI come from the germline V gene. V lost 4 bases and J 6 bases, leaving 16 bases between the germline ends. The DNA for the CDR3 is TGTGCCAGCTCACAGTACAGGGACCGGGTCGAGCAGTACTTC. It codes for CASSQYRDRVEQYF.

The V call is TRBV6-5, the J call TRBJ1-1; 10 positions agree with TRBD1. J was trimmed by 5 bases and V by 2 bases; bases with no gene match: 5. The CDR3 is 15 residues long. Germline CDR1 and CDR2: MNHEY and SVGAGI. This CDR3 is CASSYRGTGVTEAFF. In DNA, the CDR3 is TGTGCCAGCAGTTACCGAGGGACAGGGGTGACTGAAGCTTTCTTT.

The chain recombines TRBV7-9 with TRBJ1-2; D is possibly TRBD1 (6 bases). The length of the CDR3 is 11 residues. From germline, CDR1 is SEHNR and CDR2 FQNEAQ (reference sequence). Trimming took off 0 bases at V and 12 bases at J, with 8 bases between the two ends. The CDR3 reads CASSLAGANTF. The CDR3 coding sequence is TGTGCCAGCAGCTTAGCGGGGGCGAACACCTTC.

The chain joins TRBV30 to TRBJ2-7; D is undetermined. This CDR3 is built from 14 residues. CDR1 and CDR2 from the germline V gene are GTSNPN and SVGIG (reference sequence). The V end lost 4 bases, the J end lost 0 bases, and 13 bases lay between the germline ends. The CDR3 bases are TGTGCCTGGAAAAAGGGTCCAGTCTCCTACGAGCAGTACTTC. Amino acids: CAWKKGPVSYEQYF.

V and J are TRBV6-5 and TRBJ2-7; 8 nucleotides match TRBD2. CDR1 is MNHEY, CDR2 SVGAGI, per germline. CDR3 length: 14 residues. J gave up 1 base and V 4 bases, and 3 bases lay outside the gene matches. CDR3: CASSLAGHSYEQYF. The CDR3 coding sequence is TGTGCCAGCAGTTTAGCGGGGCATTCCTACGAGCAGTACTTC.

This clone was counted a few times. The rearrangement joins TRBV27 to TRBJ1-2; D unresolved. Germline V gene sequence: CDR1 MNHEY, CDR2 SMNVEV (reference sequence). The V gene lost 3 bases and the J gene lost 10 bases, with 12 bases spanning the gap. The CDR3 totals 12 residues. The CDR3 DNA reads TGTGCCAGCAGTTTGAGGTTCGGGGACTACACCTTC. Translating gives CASSLRFGDYTF.

The V and J genes are TRBV5-1 and TRBJ2-7; 8 nucleotides align to TRBD2. The CDR3 is 15 residues long. The V gene's germline CDR1 is SGHRS and CDR2 YFSETQ. Trimming took 7 bases from V and 3 from J; bases not matched to a gene: 12. CDR3: CASLPGLGHYYEQYF. CDR3 nucleotides: TGCGCCAGCTTACCGGGACTAGGGCACTACTACGAGCAGTACTTC.

The rearrangement joins TRBV27 to TRBJ1-5; perhaps TRBD1 as D (6 bases). The V end lost 5 bases, the J end lost 4 bases, and 12 bases lay between the germline ends. From germline, CDR1 is MNHEY and CDR2 SMNVEV (reference sequence). The CDR3 is 14 amino acids. The CDR3 DNA is TGTGCCAGCAGTCCCGGACAGAGAAATCAGCCCCAGCATTTT. It encodes CASSPGQRNQPQHF.

This clone appeared a single time. The genes are TRBV27 and TRBJ2-3; D is perhaps TRBD1 (6 bases). Germline V lookup: CDR1 MNHEY, CDR2 SMNVEV (reference sequence). Trimming removed 3 bases at V and 3 bases at J, with 16 bases between. The CDR3 is made up of 16 amino acids. CDR3 DNA sequence: TGTGCCAGCAGTTTGTTGGACAGTACTGGTACAGATACGCAGTATTTT. Its protein is CASSLLDSTGTDTQYF.

The DNA for the CDR3 is TGTGGCACCGCCCGTCCTAGCACAGATACGCAGTATTTT. Translating gives CGTARPSTDTQYF. The chain combines TRBV10-3 with TRBJ2-3; D unresolved. The CDR3 runs 13 residues. CDR1 is ENHRY, CDR2 SYGVKD, per germline.

This chain uses TRBV18 with TRBJ2-1, with a tentative D call TRBD1 (5 bases). This CDR3 comprises 15 residues. Germline loops: CDR1 KGHSH, CDR2 LQKENI. Trimming cost V 0 bases and J 3 bases, with 9 bases left between them. The chain's CDR3 is CASSPPGLNYNEQFF. For the CDR3, the DNA is TGTGCCAGCTCACCACCGGGGCTAAACTACAATGAGCAGTTCTTC.

V usage is TRBV4-1 and J usage is TRBJ1-1; D unresolved. The ends were cut back, 3 bases at V and 1 base at J, with 6 bases in the middle. Germline values: CDR1 MGHRA, CDR2 YSYEKL. The CDR3 has 13 amino acids. The CDR3 bases are TGCGCCAGCAGCCACATACAGAACACTGAAGCTTTCTTT. Protein sequence: CASSHIQNTEAFF.

The J gene is TRBJ1-1, the V gene TRBV7-8, with D uncertain. Deletions cut 0 bases from V and 2 bases from J, with 10 bases between. The CDR3 totals 15 residues. Germline V gene sequence: CDR1 SGHVS, CDR2 FQNEAQ. CDR3 region: CASSLAATANTEAFF. CDR3 nucleotide sequence: TGTGCCAGCAGCTTAGCGGCTACGGCCAACACTGAAGCTTTCTTT.

The chain recombines TRBV7-8 with TRBJ2-7; TRBD2 matches 8 bases. This CDR3 is 17 amino acids long. The germline gives CDR1 SGHVS, CDR2 FQNEAQ. Trimming removed 1 base from V and 6 bases from J; junction bases left unmatched: 14. DNA of the CDR3: TGTGCCAGCAGCTTAGGCGGGAGGACTTTCCTCGGCCTCGAGCAGTACGTC. This gives the protein CASSLGGRTFLGLEQYV.

The rearrangement links TRBV5-6 to TRBJ2-6; D is ambiguous. The V gene's germline CDR1 is SGHDT and CDR2 YYEEEE. Deletions cut 0 bases from V and 4 bases from J, with 17 bases between. This CDR3 comprises 18 residues. In nucleotides, the CDR3 is TGTGCCAGCAGCTTGGGGTTGTACTCCGGGTCCGGGGCCAACGTCCTGACTTTC. Its protein product is CASSLGLYSGSGANVLTF.

The chain combines TRBV7-9 with TRBJ1-1; 11 bases agree with TRBD1. Germline V gene sequence: CDR1 SEHNR, CDR2 FQNEAQ (reference sequence). Trimming cost V 1 base and J 2 bases; bases outside gene matches: 0. The CDR3 runs 15 residues. In nucleotides, the CDR3 is TGTGCCAGCAGCTTAGGGACAGGGGGCAACACTGAAGCTTTCTTT. This translates into CASSLGTGGNTEAFF.

The J gene is TRBJ1-1, the V gene TRBV3-1 (or the pseudogene TRBV3-2); TRBD1 matches at 9 bases. The CDR3 is 13 residues long. V shed 2 bases, J shed 8 bases, and the junction held 3 bases outside the gene matches. Per germline, CDR1 LGHDT and CDR2 YNNKEL (reference sequence). CDR3 sequence reads: CASSQTTGGEAFF. For the CDR3, the DNA is TGTGCCAGCAGCCAAACAACAGGGGGCGAAGCTTTCTTT.

J is TRBJ1-1 and V is TRBV7-2; D uncertain. Germline CDR1 is SGHTA and CDR2 is FQGNSA. Trimming cost V 3 bases and J 1 base, with 9 bases left between them. This CDR3 has 14 amino acids. In DNA, the CDR3 is TGTGCCAGCAGCTTCGGTGGCTGGAACACTGAAGCTTTCTTT. Protein: CASSFGGWNTEAFF.

The genes are TRBV6-5 and TRBJ2-2; D gene unclear. Trimming removed 4 bases at V and 8 bases at J, with 8 bases between. Germline V CDR1 and CDR2: MNHEY, SVGAGI. The CDR3 covers 12 residues. The CDR3 DNA sequence: TGTGCCAGCAGTTCTCTATTGGGGGAGCTGTTTTTT. Residues: CASSSLLGELFF.

V usage is TRBV7-6 and J usage is TRBJ2-2; 7 nucleotides line up with TRBD2. The CDR3 is made up of 13 amino acids. Germline lookup yields CDR1 SGHVS and CDR2 FNYEAQ. V shed 6 bases, J shed 6 bases, and the junction held 4 bases outside the gene matches. The CDR3: CASRGTMPGELFF. The CDR3 DNA is TGTGCCAGCAGAGGGACTATGCCCGGGGAGCTGTTTTTT.

The V and J genes are TRBV30 and TRBJ1-5; D remains unclear. The germline V gene encodes CDR1 GTSNPN and CDR2 SVGIG (reference sequence). The germline V and J ends were trimmed by 1 base and 3 bases, with 4 bases remaining between them. CDR3 length: 12 amino acids. Written as DNA, the CDR3 is TGTGCCTGGAGTGGTCTCAATCAGCCCCAGCATTTT. Amino acid sequence: CAWSGLNQPQHF.

The rearrangement uses TRBV4-1 and TRBJ2-1; unclear D gene. Germline CDR1 reads MGHRA; CDR2 reads YSYEKL. The CDR3 runs 11 residues. Trimming left V 2 bases short and J 9 bases short, with 5 bases between. CDR3 residues: CASSQYTEQFF. CDR3 DNA: TGCGCCAGCAGCCAATATACTGAGCAGTTCTTC.

This rearrangement joins TRBV4-2 to TRBJ2-1, with D perhaps TRBD1 (6 bases). V was pared by 5 bases and J by 0 bases, with 14 bases between. The V gene's germline CDR1 is LGHNA and CDR2 YNFKEQ. This CDR3 contains 16 residues. CDR3 sequence reads: CASSYRDQSSYNEQFF. The CDR3 DNA sequence: TGTGCCAGCAGCTACAGGGACCAGAGCTCCTACAATGAGCAGTTCTTC.

V gene TRBV6-2 or TRBV6-3 combines with J gene TRBJ2-7; the match to TRBD2 covers 8 bases. Germline loops: CDR1 MNHEY, CDR2 SVGEGT. This CDR3 is built from 14 residues. The ends lost 2 bases at V and 1 base at J; junction bases unmatched: 1. DNA of the CDR3: TGTGCCAGCAGTTACGGGACTAGTTCCTACGAGCAGTACGTC. This sequence encodes CASSYGTSSYEQYV.

The chain combines TRBV9 with TRBJ2-3; D might be TRBD1 or TRBD2, each matching 5 bases. This CDR3 has 16 amino acids. Per germline, CDR1 SGDLS and CDR2 YYNGEE. V was trimmed by 4 bases and J by 4 bases, leaving 19 bases between them. The CDR3 spells CASSPDGTGTPDTQYF. The CDR3 DNA follows: TGTGCCAGCAGCCCCGACGGGACGGGAACTCCAGATACGCAGTATTTT.

V usage is TRBV13 and J usage is TRBJ2-5; D gene unclear. The CDR3 has 13 residues. Germline values: CDR1 PRHDT, CDR2 FYEKMQ (reference sequence). Trimming took 5 bases from V and 5 from J, leaving 12 bases between them. The chain's CDR3 is CASSRTAPETQYF. In DNA, the CDR3 is TGTGCCAGCAGCCGCACCGCCCCGGAGACCCAGTACTTC. Complete variable domain (other parts from reference TRBV13 and TRBJ2-5): AAGVIQSPRHLIKEKRETATLKCYPIPRHDTVYWYQQGPGQDPQFLISFYEKMQSDKGSIPDRFSAQQFSDYHSELNMSSLELGDSALYFCASSRTAPETQYFGPGTRLLVL.